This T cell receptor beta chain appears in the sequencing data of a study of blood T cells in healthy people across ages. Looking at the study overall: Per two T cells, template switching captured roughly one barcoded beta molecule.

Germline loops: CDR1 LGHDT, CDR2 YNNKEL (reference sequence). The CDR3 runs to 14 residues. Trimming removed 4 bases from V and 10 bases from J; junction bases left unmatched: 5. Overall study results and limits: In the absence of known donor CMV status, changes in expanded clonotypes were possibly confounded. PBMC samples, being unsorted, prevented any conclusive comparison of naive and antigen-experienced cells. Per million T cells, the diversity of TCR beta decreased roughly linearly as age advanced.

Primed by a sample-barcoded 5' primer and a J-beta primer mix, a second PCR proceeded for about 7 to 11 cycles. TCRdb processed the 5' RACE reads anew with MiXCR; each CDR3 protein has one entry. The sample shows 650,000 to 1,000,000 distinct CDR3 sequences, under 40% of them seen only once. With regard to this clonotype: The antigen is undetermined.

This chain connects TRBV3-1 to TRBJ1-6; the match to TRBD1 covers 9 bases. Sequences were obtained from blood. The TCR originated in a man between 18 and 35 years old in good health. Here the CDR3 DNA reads TGTGCCAGCAGCCGGGGACAGGGTGAATCACCCCTCCACTTT. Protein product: CASSRGQGESPLHF. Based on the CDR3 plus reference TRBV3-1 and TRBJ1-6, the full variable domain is DTAVSQTPKYLVTQMGNDKSIKCEQNLGHDTMYWYKQDSKKFLKIMFSYNNKELIINETVPNRFSPKSPDKAHLNLHINSLELGDSAVYFCASSRGQGESPLHFGNGTRLTVT.